These T cell receptor beta chains were read from a single sample in a study of cytomegalovirus exposure and HLA in healthy donors. Measured with immunoSEQ multiplex PCR; TCRdb has only the in-frame clones, and not every one. The table includes roughly 120,000 clones, over 75% detected once. Sequenced input: PBMCs. These receptors were collected from a woman aged 25 to 39 in good health and CMV-seropositive. Each CDR3 is given with its conserved first and last residue. Each record gives: V gene, D gene, clone size, J gene, CDR3 DNA, CDR3 protein. The D gene is left open where the match is weak. Some rows mark clone size as missing; the rest say once, few, many or name a class of expanded clone.

V gene: TRBV5-1
D gene: TRBD2
clone size: .
J gene: TRBJ2-5
CDR3 DNA: TGCGCCAGCAGAGGTCTAGCGGGGAGTCAAGAGACCCAGTACTTC
CDR3 protein: CASRGLAGSQETQYF

V gene: TRBV6-6
D gene: .
clone size: .
J gene: TRBJ2-1
CDR3 DNA: TGTGCCAGCAGTTACACAGCTTCCTACAATGAGCAGTTCTTC
CDR3 protein: CASSYTASYNEQFF

V gene: TRBV28
D gene: .
clone size: .
J gene: TRBJ2-5
CDR3 DNA: TGTGCCAGCAGTATGATGGGACTGGGTATCCAAGAGACCCAGTACTTC
CDR3 protein: CASSMMGLGIQETQYF

V gene: TRBV6-1
D gene: .
clone size: .
J gene: TRBJ1-1
CDR3 DNA: TGTGCCAGCAGAGCCGGGAAGAACACTGAAGCTTTCTTT
CDR3 protein: CASRAGKNTEAFF

V gene: TRBV7-9
D gene: .
clone size: .
J gene: TRBJ2-1
CDR3 DNA: TGTGCCAGCAGCCCCACAAGCAATGAGCAGTTCTTC
CDR3 protein: CASSPTSNEQFF

V gene: TRBV4-1
D gene: TRBD1
clone size: .
J gene: TRBJ2-7
CDR3 DNA: TGCGCCAGCAGCCAAGGGACAGGTTTCGACGAGCAGTACTTC
CDR3 protein: CASSQGTGFDEQYF

V gene: TRBV6-5
D gene: TRBD1
clone size: .
J gene: TRBJ1-1
CDR3 DNA: TGTGCCAGCAGCCAGGACAGGACCTCTGAAGCTTTCTTT
CDR3 protein: CASSQDRTSEAFF

V gene: TRBV19
D gene: TRBD1
clone size: once
J gene: TRBJ2-5
CDR3 DNA: TGTGCCAGTAGTCCGGGACAGGGGTTTCTTCGGGAAGAGACCCAGTACTTC
CDR3 protein: CASSPGQGFLREETQYF

V gene: TRBV19
D gene: TRBD1
clone size: .
J gene: TRBJ1-5
CDR3 DNA: TGTGCCAGTAGTCCTCAGGGGGGAGGCGGTCAGCCCCAGCATTTT
CDR3 protein: CASSPQGGGGQPQHF

V gene: TRBV6-1
D gene: .
clone size: few
J gene: TRBJ2-1
CDR3 DNA: TGTGCCAGCAGTGAGGATACAGCCTCCTACAATGAGCAGTTCTTC
CDR3 protein: CASSEDTASYNEQFF

V gene: TRBV6-5
D gene: .
clone size: .
J gene: TRBJ1-4
CDR3 DNA: TGTGCCAGCAGCACGACGGGGGGGAGATTAGAAAAACTGTTTTTT
CDR3 protein: CASSTTGGRLEKLFF

V gene: TRBV11-2
D gene: TRBD1
clone size: .
J gene: TRBJ2-7
CDR3 DNA: TGTGCCAGCAGCTTAGGTCAGGGGGCCTACGAGCAGTACTTC
CDR3 protein: CASSLGQGAYEQYF

V gene: TRBV19
D gene: .
clone size: .
J gene: TRBJ2-4
CDR3 DNA: TGTGCCAGTAGTAAAGGGGACTTCAAAAACATTCAGTACTTC
CDR3 protein: CASSKGDFKNIQYF

V gene: TRBV6-1
D gene: .
clone size: .
J gene: TRBJ2-5
CDR3 DNA: TGTGCCAGCAGGTACAGGGTTCGGGAAGAGACCCAGTACTTC
CDR3 protein: CASRYRVREETQYF

V gene: TRBV30
D gene: .
clone size: .
J gene: TRBJ1-5
CDR3 DNA: TGTGCCTGGAGTGTTGGAGGGGTTGACCAGCCCCAGCATTTT
CDR3 protein: CAWSVGGVDQPQHF

V gene: TRBV27
D gene: .
clone size: .
J gene: TRBJ2-1
CDR3 DNA: TGTGCCAGCAGCCTGTTTGGCACCATTTACAATGAGCAGTTCTTC
CDR3 protein: CASSLFGTIYNEQFF

V gene: TRBV2
D gene: .
clone size: .
J gene: TRBJ1-2
CDR3 DNA: TGTGCCAGCAGTTTACAGGAGTCATTCTACACCTTC
CDR3 protein: CASSLQESFYTF

V gene: TRBV7-2
D gene: .
clone size: .
J gene: TRBJ1-1
CDR3 DNA: TGTGCCAGTACTCTCGGGGGAACGGTCAAGAACACTGAAGCTTTCTTT
CDR3 protein: CASTLGGTVKNTEAFF

V gene: TRBV7-9
D gene: .
clone size: .
J gene: TRBJ1-3
CDR3 DNA: TGTGCCAGCAGCTTAGCCATGGGGCCAGGAAACACCATATATTTT
CDR3 protein: CASSLAMGPGNTIYF

V gene: TRBV28
D gene: .
clone size: .
J gene: TRBJ1-5
CDR3 DNA: TGTGCCAGCAACGGGGATCAGCCCCAGCATTTT
CDR3 protein: CASNGDQPQHF

V gene: TRBV28
D gene: TRBD2
clone size: .
J gene: TRBJ2-1
CDR3 DNA: TGTGCCAGCAGTTTATTAGGAAGCGGGACTTCCTACAATGAGCAGTTCTTC
CDR3 protein: CASSLLGSGTSYNEQFF

V gene: TRBV27
D gene: .
clone size: .
J gene: TRBJ1-1
CDR3 DNA: TGTGCCAGCAGTTGGGAGTGGGGTGGCACTGAAGCTTTCTTT
CDR3 protein: CASSWEWGGTEAFF

V gene: TRBV7-2
D gene: TRBD1
clone size: .
J gene: TRBJ1-2
CDR3 DNA: TGTGCCAGCGGGGACAGGAGCCTTTATGGCTACACCTTC
CDR3 protein: CASGDRSLYGYTF

V gene: TRBV6-6
D gene: TRBD1
clone size: .
J gene: TRBJ1-6
CDR3 DNA: TGTGCCAGCAGTTACCCGGACAGGGGATCACCCCTCCACTTT
CDR3 protein: CASSYPDRGSPLHF

V gene: TRBV7-2
D gene: TRBD1
clone size: .
J gene: TRBJ1-5
CDR3 DNA: TGTGCCAGCAGCCCCGGGACAGGGGATTATCAGCCCCAGCATTTT
CDR3 protein: CASSPGTGDYQPQHF

V gene: TRBV9
D gene: .
clone size: .
J gene: TRBJ1-1
CDR3 DNA: TGTGCCAGCAGCGTAGTCGATCGGGGAGGCCCCGAAGCTTTCTTT
CDR3 protein: CASSVVDRGGPEAFF

V gene: TRBV6-5
D gene: .
clone size: .
J gene: TRBJ2-3
CDR3 DNA: TGTGCCAGCAGTTTAAGTGGGGCCGCCAGCACAGATACGCAGTATTTT
CDR3 protein: CASSLSGAASTDTQYF

V gene: TRBV4-2
D gene: .
clone size: .
J gene: TRBJ2-7
CDR3 DNA: TGTGCCAGCAGCCATTTCCGGGACTCCTCCTACGAGCAGTACTTC
CDR3 protein: CASSHFRDSSYEQYF

V gene: TRBV19
D gene: .
clone size: .
J gene: TRBJ2-3
CDR3 DNA: TGTGCCAGTAGTACTAGGGGTCTGGATACGCAGTATTTT
CDR3 protein: CASSTRGLDTQYF

V gene: TRBV18
D gene: .
clone size: .
J gene: TRBJ2-7
CDR3 DNA: TGTGCCAGCTCACCGGACTCCGTCTCCTACGAGCAGTACTTC
CDR3 protein: CASSPDSVSYEQYF

V gene: TRBV28
D gene: TRBD1
clone size: .
J gene: TRBJ2-3
CDR3 DNA: TGTGCCAGCAGTCGTTGGACAGGGGAGGGCACAGATACGCAGTATTTT
CDR3 protein: CASSRWTGEGTDTQYF

V gene: TRBV7-2
D gene: TRBD2
clone size: .
J gene: TRBJ2-1
CDR3 DNA: TGTGCCAGCAGCTTAAGGGGGACTAGCAATCGTGAGCAGTTCTTC
CDR3 protein: CASSLRGTSNREQFF

V gene: TRBV5-1
D gene: TRBD2
clone size: .
J gene: TRBJ2-1
CDR3 DNA: TGCGCCAGCAGCTTGACTAGCGGGATAAATGAGCAGTTCTTC
CDR3 protein: CASSLTSGINEQFF

V gene: TRBV7-3
D gene: .
clone size: .
J gene: TRBJ2-7
CDR3 DNA: TGTGCCAGCAGCCCCTCGGCGGGTCCGGGTTACGAGCAGTACTTC
CDR3 protein: CASSPSAGPGYEQYF

V gene: TRBV30
D gene: .
clone size: once
J gene: TRBJ1-4
CDR3 DNA: TGTGCCTGGAGCTATGGACAGAGAAATGAAAAACTGTTTTTT
CDR3 protein: CAWSYGQRNEKLFF

V gene: TRBV15
D gene: TRBD1
clone size: .
J gene: TRBJ2-7
CDR3 DNA: TGTGCCACCAGCAGAGAAATATCTAGACAGGGGAGCGGCGAGCAGTACTTC
CDR3 protein: CATSREISRQGSGEQYF

V gene: TRBV7-2
D gene: TRBD1
clone size: once
J gene: TRBJ2-3
CDR3 DNA: TGTGCCAGCAGCCAAGCCGGGACAGGGACTATTACAGATACGCAGTATTTT
CDR3 protein: CASSQAGTGTITDTQYF

V gene: TRBV29-1
D gene: .
clone size: .
J gene: TRBJ1-1
CDR3 DNA: TGCAGCGTGTATATGAACACTGAAGCTTTCTTT
CDR3 protein: CSVYMNTEAFF

V gene: TRBV19
D gene: TRBD1
clone size: .
J gene: TRBJ1-4
CDR3 DNA: TGTGCCAGTAGTCTCGGACAGGGCCGGGGTAATGAAAAACTGTTTTTT
CDR3 protein: CASSLGQGRGNEKLFF

V gene: TRBV6-5
D gene: .
clone size: .
J gene: TRBJ2-3
CDR3 DNA: TGTGCCAGCAGTTATGGTAGCGGAGTGGCAGATACGCAGTATTTT
CDR3 protein: CASSYGSGVADTQYF

V gene: TRBV7-3
D gene: .
clone size: .
J gene: TRBJ2-5
CDR3 DNA: TGTGCCAGCAGGCATTGGATGACAGTGCAAGAGACCCAGTACTTC
CDR3 protein: CASRHWMTVQETQYF

V gene: TRBV2
D gene: .
clone size: .
J gene: TRBJ1-2
CDR3 DNA: TGTGCCGGAGGTTTTGATGGCTACACCTTC
CDR3 protein: CAGGFDGYTF

V gene: TRBV7-2
D gene: TRBD2
clone size: .
J gene: TRBJ2-7
CDR3 DNA: TGTGCCAGCAGCCTTAGCGGGGTCCGAGAGCAGTACTTC
CDR3 protein: CASSLSGVREQYF

V gene: TRBV15
D gene: .
clone size: once
J gene: TRBJ1-5
CDR3 DNA: TGTGCCACCAGCAGGACCGGGGGTAATCAGCCCCAGCATTTT
CDR3 protein: CATSRTGGNQPQHF

V gene: TRBV30
D gene: .
clone size: .
J gene: TRBJ2-5
CDR3 DNA: TGTGCCTGGACTTCGGTGGGGGCCCGGGAGACCCAGTACTTC
CDR3 protein: CAWTSVGARETQYF

V gene: TRBV6-1
D gene: TRBD1
clone size: .
J gene: TRBJ2-2
CDR3 DNA: TGTGCCGTTCAGGGGGTGTTCGGGGAGCTGTTTTTT
CDR3 protein: CAVQGVFGELFF

V gene: TRBV19
D gene: TRBD1
clone size: .
J gene: TRBJ1-2
CDR3 DNA: TGTGCCAGTACCGGACAGGCGGGCCTCTATGGCTACACCTTC
CDR3 protein: CASTGQAGLYGYTF

V gene: TRBV7-9
D gene: .
clone size: .
J gene: TRBJ1-1
CDR3 DNA: TGTGCCAGCAGCTTTCCCACCAAGGGGCTCGGAACTGAAGCTTTCTTT
CDR3 protein: CASSFPTKGLGTEAFF

V gene: TRBV7-2
D gene: TRBD1
clone size: .
J gene: TRBJ2-7
CDR3 DNA: TGTGCCAGCAGCTTCGGGACAGGGCCCTACGAGCAGTACTTC
CDR3 protein: CASSFGTGPYEQYF

V gene: TRBV13
D gene: TRBD2
clone size: .
J gene: TRBJ2-7
CDR3 DNA: TGTGCCAGCAGCTTACCTTCGGCGGGAGGACCCGAGCAGTACTTC
CDR3 protein: CASSLPSAGGPEQYF

V gene: TRBV30
D gene: .
clone size: .
J gene: TRBJ2-2
CDR3 DNA: TGTGCCTGGAACTCCCTCGGCGGGGAGCTGTTTTTT
CDR3 protein: CAWNSLGGELFF

V gene: TRBV19
D gene: TRBD1
clone size: once
J gene: TRBJ2-1
CDR3 DNA: TGTGCCAGTAGTGCCGGAAGACAGGGCAATGAGCAGTTCTTC
CDR3 protein: CASSAGRQGNEQFF

V gene: TRBV13
D gene: TRBD1
clone size: .
J gene: TRBJ2-2
CDR3 DNA: TGTGCCAGCAGCTTCGGGACAGGGTACACCGGGGAGCTGTTTTTT
CDR3 protein: CASSFGTGYTGELFF

V gene: TRBV29-1
D gene: TRBD1
clone size: .
J gene: TRBJ1-1
CDR3 DNA: TGCAGCGTTGTAAGACAGGGCGGAACTGAAGCTTTCTTT
CDR3 protein: CSVVRQGGTEAFF

V gene: TRBV7-8
D gene: TRBD1
clone size: .
J gene: TRBJ1-6
CDR3 DNA: TGTGCCAGCAGCTTTGGACAGGGCGATTCACCCCTCCACTTT
CDR3 protein: CASSFGQGDSPLHF

V gene: TRBV6-5
D gene: .
clone size: .
J gene: TRBJ1-2
CDR3 DNA: TGTGCCACCTCGAGGAGGATTGACTATGGCTACACCTTC
CDR3 protein: CATSRRIDYGYTF

V gene: TRBV27
D gene: TRBD2
clone size: .
J gene: TRBJ2-1
CDR3 DNA: TGTGCCAGCATTGGCCTAGCGGGAGCGTTTAATGAGCAGTTCTTC
CDR3 protein: CASIGLAGAFNEQFF

V gene: TRBV5-1
D gene: .
clone size: .
J gene: TRBJ1-1
CDR3 DNA: TGCGCCAGCAGCTTGCAGACAGGCCTGAACACTGAAGCTTTCTTT
CDR3 protein: CASSLQTGLNTEAFF

V gene: TRBV5-1
D gene: TRBD1
clone size: .
J gene: TRBJ2-5
CDR3 DNA: TGCGCCAGCAGCCCGGACAGGGGGCGCTTCCAAGAGACCCAGTACTTC
CDR3 protein: CASSPDRGRFQETQYF

V gene: TRBV15
D gene: TRBD1
clone size: .
J gene: TRBJ2-4
CDR3 DNA: TGTGCCACCAGCAGAGATCTGGGACAGGGAGGTAAAAACATTCAGTACTTC
CDR3 protein: CATSRDLGQGGKNIQYF